Listed below are T cell receptor beta chains from one sample, sequenced in a study of beta chain features in type 1 diabetes. Only in-frame clones appear in the TCRdb table, and some are missing; sequencing was by immunoSEQ multiplex PCR. The profile shows some 150,000 clones, around 10% of them singletons. Specimen: central memory CD4+ T cells from blood. These receptors were taken from a man between 18 and 29 years old in good health. CDR3s include the opening cysteine and the closing phenylalanine or tryptophan. Each record gives: CDR3 protein, V gene, J gene.

cdr3_aa: CAWSPGLAGAYNEQFF
v_call: TRBV30
j_call: TRBJ2-1

cdr3_aa: CASSGTVTYEQYF
v_call: TRBV25-1
j_call: TRBJ2-7

cdr3_aa: CSAGQGWRETQYF
v_call: TRBV29-1
j_call: TRBJ2-5

cdr3_aa: CASSLVSSGRAISEQYF
v_call: TRBV7-2
j_call: TRBJ2-7

cdr3_aa: CAWDRRPRYNEQFF
v_call: TRBV30
j_call: TRBJ2-1

cdr3_aa: CASSLVGTPPQHF
v_call: TRBV28
j_call: TRBJ1-5

cdr3_aa: CASSAFRTGVRQPQHF
v_call: TRBV27
j_call: TRBJ1-5

cdr3_aa: CASSQVDSFGGYTF
v_call: TRBV4-3
j_call: TRBJ1-2

cdr3_aa: CASSGGQEYGYTF
v_call: TRBV5-4
j_call: TRBJ1-2

cdr3_aa: CASAPTGGSGYTF
v_call: TRBV9
j_call: TRBJ1-2

cdr3_aa: CASSQESSGGANEQFF
v_call: TRBV4-2
j_call: TRBJ2-1

cdr3_aa: CASSDGNGNYNEQFF
v_call: TRBV7-2
j_call: TRBJ2-1

cdr3_aa: CASRDDGRIEAFF
v_call: TRBV7-3
j_call: TRBJ1-1

cdr3_aa: CASRPRGAPGNEQFF
v_call: TRBV7-2
j_call: TRBJ2-1

cdr3_aa: CASSRYRTGGNQPQHF
v_call: TRBV5-6
j_call: TRBJ1-5

cdr3_aa: CASSLGRRHTEAFF
v_call: TRBV27
j_call: TRBJ1-1

cdr3_aa: CSARDRVAFF
v_call: TRBV20-1
j_call: TRBJ1-1

cdr3_aa: CSVRRGQGAYEQYF
v_call: TRBV29-1
j_call: TRBJ2-7

cdr3_aa: CASSQGGTSGGQETQYF
v_call: TRBV4-2
j_call: TRBJ2-5

cdr3_aa: CARSARMNTEAFF
v_call: TRBV2
j_call: TRBJ1-1

cdr3_aa: CASSLGRVNELLAQNEQFF
v_call: TRBV7-9
j_call: TRBJ2-1

cdr3_aa: CASSLVGNYGYTF
v_call: TRBV5-6
j_call: TRBJ1-2

cdr3_aa: CASSSPGRGETQYF
v_call: TRBV10-3
j_call: TRBJ2-5

cdr3_aa: CASSTQGGWSTDTQYF
v_call: TRBV7-3
j_call: TRBJ2-3

cdr3_aa: CASSLVYGKNTEAFF
v_call: TRBV5-1
j_call: TRBJ1-1

cdr3_aa: CASSAQSGRETQYF
v_call: TRBV7-2
j_call: TRBJ2-5

cdr3_aa: CASSFGRDRGTYEQYF
v_call: TRBV7-2
j_call: TRBJ2-7

cdr3_aa: CASSQDLAGMGNQPQHF
v_call: TRBV7-2
j_call: TRBJ1-5

cdr3_aa: CASGGQAYNEQFF
v_call: TRBV7-2
j_call: TRBJ2-1

cdr3_aa: CASSAQDRTDQETQYF
v_call: TRBV9
j_call: TRBJ2-5

cdr3_aa: CATSAILNIQYF
v_call: TRBV15
j_call: TRBJ2-4

cdr3_aa: CAIGGGSTDTQYF
v_call: TRBV10-3
j_call: TRBJ2-3

cdr3_aa: CASSRQPGPPSGETQYF
v_call: TRBV27
j_call: TRBJ2-5

cdr3_aa: CASSNRDSYGYTF
v_call: TRBV7-9
j_call: TRBJ1-2

cdr3_aa: CASSIHRDAGTQYF
v_call: TRBV28
j_call: TRBJ2-5

cdr3_aa: CASSLQRLSGANVLTF
v_call: TRBV5-4
j_call: TRBJ2-6

cdr3_aa: CASSFRTGYEQYF
v_call: TRBV5-6
j_call: TRBJ2-7

cdr3_aa: CASRGTARNTEAFF
v_call: TRBV27
j_call: TRBJ1-1

cdr3_aa: CASSLGRSSRNEQFF
v_call: TRBV7-3
j_call: TRBJ2-1

cdr3_aa: CAITAGGSNTEAFF
v_call: TRBV10-3
j_call: TRBJ1-1

cdr3_aa: CASSRDLYGYTF
v_call: TRBV2
j_call: TRBJ1-2

cdr3_aa: CASSYNRDYNEQFF
v_call: TRBV7-2
j_call: TRBJ2-1

cdr3_aa: CATAGQSYNEQFF
v_call: TRBV10-3
j_call: TRBJ2-1

cdr3_aa: CASSVNPQGRTGNSPLHF
v_call: TRBV2
j_call: TRBJ1-6

cdr3_aa: CASSPQGRAGELFF
v_call: TRBV5-6
j_call: TRBJ2-2

cdr3_aa: CSVGFRNNEQFF
v_call: TRBV29-1
j_call: TRBJ2-1

cdr3_aa: CASSSRLIYEQYF
v_call: TRBV7-2
j_call: TRBJ2-7

cdr3_aa: CAWTRIRGAGNTEAFF
v_call: TRBV30
j_call: TRBJ1-1

cdr3_aa: CASSPTGTHTEAFF
v_call: TRBV28
j_call: TRBJ1-1

cdr3_aa: CASSHRVVSGANVLTF
v_call: TRBV4-3
j_call: TRBJ2-6

cdr3_aa: CASSLTRDRDYEQYF
v_call: TRBV4-2
j_call: TRBJ2-7

cdr3_aa: CAISGSPVAGTYEQYF
v_call: TRBV10-3
j_call: TRBJ2-7

cdr3_aa: CASSSPEGAVTQETQYF
v_call: TRBV5-4
j_call: TRBJ2-5

cdr3_aa: CASSDGLDEQYF
v_call: TRBV6-4
j_call: TRBJ2-7

cdr3_aa: CASWSLGREEGYTF
v_call: TRBV28
j_call: TRBJ1-2

cdr3_aa: CASRPPGGYEQYF
v_call: TRBV7-2
j_call: TRBJ2-7

cdr3_aa: CASSDAGTGLNEQYF
v_call: TRBV6-5
j_call: TRBJ2-7

cdr3_aa: CASSLMGQDYEQYF
v_call: TRBV5-1
j_call: TRBJ2-7

cdr3_aa: CASSKPGLGGNEQFF
v_call: TRBV14
j_call: TRBJ2-1

cdr3_aa: CASSLDLEVGPYEQYF
v_call: TRBV7-3
j_call: TRBJ2-7